One and the same sample provided the 8 T cell receptor beta chains below, sequenced in a study of identical twins. TCRdb passed the 5' RACE reads through MiXCR, listing each CDR3 protein once. Of about 810,000 distinct CDR3 sequences in the sample, 9% to 15% were seen once. These same records also appear under a second study, on yellow fever vaccine responses in identical twins.

The sample comprised PBMCs. These receptors all come from a woman aged 18 to 35 in good health.

The table lists this clonotype with a few counts. V usage is TRBV6-1 and J usage is TRBJ2-1, with D tentatively TRBD1 or TRBD2 (7 bases each). V was trimmed by 7 bases and J by 4 bases, leaving 11 bases between them. CDR1 and CDR2 (germline): MNHNS, SASEGT. The CDR3 consists of 13 residues. The CDR3 DNA sequence: TGTGCCAGCATCCAGGGGGGGTACAATGAGCAGTTCTTC. It is translated as CASIQGGYNEQFF.

This clonotype has only a few counts. The chain is built from TRBV12-3 or TRBV12-4 and TRBJ2-1; no firm D call. CDR3 length: 13 residues. Trimming cost V 3 bases and J 4 bases, with 7 bases left between them. Here the CDR3 DNA reads TGTGCCAGCAGTTTTTTAGAATACAATGAGCAGTTCTTC. The encoded protein is CASSFLEYNEQFF.

J is TRBJ2-3 and V is TRBV7-9; D unclear. The CDR3 has 16 residues. CDR1 and CDR2 (germline): SEHNR, FQNEAQ (reference sequence). The V and J ends lost 5 bases and 0 bases respectively, with 15 bases between them. For the CDR3, the DNA is TGTGCCAGCAGCCCCTGGACCTTACGGAGCACAGATACGCAGTATTTT. It is translated as CASSPWTLRSTDTQYF.

The chain joins TRBV7-9 to TRBJ2-7; D may be TRBD1 (6 bases). Trimming took off 7 bases at V and 0 bases at J, with 13 bases between the two ends. The CDR3 length is 14 residues. Germline CDR1 SEHNR, CDR2 FQNEAQ (reference sequence). CDR3 in amino acids: CASTPGTHSYEQYF. The CDR3 DNA reads as TGTGCCAGCACCCCTGGGACACACTCCTACGAGCAGTACTTC.

There are a few counts of this clonotype. The V gene is TRBV25-1, the J gene TRBJ2-2; TRBD2 is a possible D gene (6 bases). The CDR3 is made up of 14 amino acids. Looked up from germline, CDR1 is MGHDK and CDR2 is SYGVNS. V gave up 3 bases and J gave up 11 bases, with 16 bases separating them. In DNA, the CDR3 is TGTGCCAGCAGTGAGAGGGGACTTCAAGTTGAGCTGTTTTTT. Encoded protein: CASSERGLQVELFF.

The chain has TRBV20-1 and TRBJ2-5; D not resolved. Germline-derived CDR1 and CDR2 are DFQATT and SNEGSKA (reference sequence). CDR3 size: 13 residues. Trimming pared 1 base from V and 3 bases from J, leaving 9 bases between. The CDR3 DNA reads TGCAGTGCTAGAGGAGTGGGGAAAGAGACCCAGTACTTC. This translates into CSARGVGKETQYF.

The DNA for the CDR3 is TGTGCCAGCAGTATAAACCTCCCCTTGAGGCACCGGCAGTTCTTC. Translation gives CASSINLPLRHRQFF. The chain uses TRBV2 and TRBJ2-1; D is ambiguous. Looked up from germline, CDR1 is SNHLY and CDR2 is FYNNEI. The germline V and J ends were trimmed by 5 bases and 12 bases, with 23 bases remaining between them. The CDR3 spans 15 residues.

J is TRBJ1-5 and V is TRBV24-1; 10 bases are a match to TRBD1. Per the germline V gene, CDR1 is KGHDR and CDR2 is SFDVKD. This CDR3 region has 15 residues. V lost 3 bases to trimming and J lost 7 bases; unmatched junction nucleotides: 5. CDR3 residues: CATSDPGQGDQPQHF. In DNA, the CDR3 is TGTGCCACCAGTGATCCAGGACAGGGGGACCAGCCCCAGCATTTT.